The 24 T cell receptor beta chains below were found in one sample sequenced in a study of blood T cell repertoires in COVID-19. Sequencing was performed with immunoSEQ multiplex PCR; in TCRdb, only in-frame clones are kept and a portion is missing. The profile covers fewer than 50,000 clones, with approximately 85% appearing a single time and 30% to 35% taken by the ten largest. Source material: peripheral blood. The source of these receptors is an elderly woman with acute or convalescent COVID-19.

This clone has a handful of counts. V is TRBV12-3 or TRBV12-4 and J is TRBJ2-7; D may be TRBD1 (5 bases). The CDR3 sequence is 13 residues long. The V end lost 3 bases, the J end lost 6 bases, and 12 bases lay between the germline ends. Written as DNA, the CDR3 is TGTGCCAGCAGTTTCGACAGTAGTACCGAGCAGTACTTC. Translating it yields CASSFDSSTEQYF.

In this sample, this clone turned up once. V and J are TRBV27 and TRBJ2-3; the match to TRBD1 covers 7 bases. CDR3 length equals 12 residues. V gave up 10 bases and J gave up 10 bases; unmatched junction bases: 11. The germline V gene has CDR1 MNHEY and CDR2 SMNVEV (reference sequence). The CDR3 protein is CATKPPGTAQYF. Written as DNA, the CDR3 is TGTGCCACGAAGCCCCCCGGGACAGCGCAGTATTTT.

CDR3 DNA sequence: TGCAGCGTTATACAGGGGAATAGCAATCAGCCCCAGCATTTT. Translated, it gives CSVIQGNSNQPQHF. This chain uses TRBV29-1 with TRBJ1-5; 7 nucleotides match TRBD1. Germline V lookup: CDR1 SQVTM, CDR2 ANQGSEA. With 5 bases clipped from V and 0 bases from J, the junction kept 4 bases outside the gene matches. The CDR3 consists of 14 residues. Together with reference TRBV29-1 and TRBJ1-5, the CDR3 gives the full variable domain: SAVISQKPSRDICQRGTSLTIQCQVDSQVTMMFWYRQQPGQSLTLIATANQGSEATYESGFVIDKFPISRPNLTFSTLTVSNMSPEDSSIYLCSVIQGNSNQPQHFGDGTRLSIL.

CDR3: CASSLEGTGRAFF. The DNA of the CDR3 is TGTGCCAGCAGTCTCGAGGGTACAGGGCGGGCTTTCTTT. The chain is built from TRBV21-1 and TRBJ1-1; the D segment call TRBD1 is taken from the table without a DNA check. TRBV21-1 constitutes a pseudogene. The CDR3 is 13 amino acids.

The genes are TRBV7-9 and TRBJ1-6; D gene uncertain. Trimming took 8 bases from V and 0 from J, leaving 8 bases between them. Germline V gives CDR1 SEHNR, CDR2 FQNEAQ (reference sequence). The CDR3 length is 14 residues. For the CDR3, the DNA is TGTGCCAGCGCCGAGAGCTCCTATAATTCACCCCTCCACTTT. Translated, it gives CASAESSYNSPLHF.

By share, this clone ranks as medium-sized. This chain uses TRBV28 with TRBJ1-1, with 9 nucleotides matching TRBD1. The CDR3 consists of 15 residues. Germline V lookup: CDR1 MDHEN, CDR2 SYDVKM. The junction had 13 bases not matched to a gene; V was cut back by 6 bases and J by 8 bases. CDR3 in amino acids: CASSPSRGQGTEAFF. The CDR3, as DNA: TGTGCCAGCAGCCCTAGTCGGGGACAGGGAACCGAAGCTTTCTTT.

The chain is built from TRBV6-5 and TRBJ2-2; TRBD2 matches at 8 bases. V dropped 4 bases and J dropped 8; count of bases not matched to a gene: 12. This CDR3 contains 16 residues. Germline CDR1 MNHEY, CDR2 SVGAGI. As DNA, the CDR3 is TGTGCCAGCAGTTTCACTAGCGGAGGGGGGTTTGGGGAGCTGTTTTTT. It yields the protein CASSFTSGGGFGELFF.

V is TRBV19 and J is TRBJ2-1; 11 bases match TRBD2. Germline V CDR1 and CDR2: LNHDA, SQIVND (reference sequence). The length of the CDR3 is 14 residues. The V gene end was trimmed by 8 bases and the J gene end by 10 bases; junction bases not matched to a gene: 10. The CDR3 coding sequence is TGTGCCAGTGGACAACTAGCGGGAGTTGGGGAGCAGTTCTTC. Translation: CASGQLAGVGEQFF. Supplemented by reference TRBV19 and TRBJ2-1, the full variable domain reads DGGITQSPKYLFRKEGQNVTLSCEQNLNHDAMYWYRQDPGQGLRLIYYSQIVNDFQKGDIAEGYSVSREKKESFPLTVTSAQKNPTAFYLCASGQLAGVGEQFFGPGTRLTVL.

This clone showed up just once. This sequence joins TRBV15 and TRBJ1-1, with TRBD1 identical over 8 bases. The CDR3 is 15 amino acids. Germline V gene data show CDR1 as LNHNV and CDR2 as YYDKDF (reference sequence). Losses at the gene ends were 2 bases for V and 7 bases for J; bases not matched to a gene: 9. The chain's CDR3 is CATSRQGAPSYEAFF. The CDR3 coding sequence is TGTGCCACCAGCAGACAGGGGGCACCCAGCTATGAAGCTTTCTTT.

The chain is built from TRBV7-2 and TRBJ2-1, with 9 bases that match TRBD2. The CDR3 is made up of 16 amino acids. Germline CDR1 is SGHTA and CDR2 is FQGNSA. V was pared by 1 base and J by 4 bases, with 5 bases of the junction left unmatched. CDR3 amino acids: CASSLVSGSSYNEQFF. CDR3 nucleotides: TGTGCCAGCAGCTTAGTTAGCGGGAGTTCTTACAATGAGCAGTTCTTC.

A note on this clone: The junction shows a germline mismatch at one end, possibly a read error. The V call is TRBV7-2, the J call TRBJ2-5; a possible D gene is TRBD2 (6 bases). The CDR3 covers 12 residues. Germline values: CDR1 SGHTA, CDR2 FQGNSA. CDR3 loop: CASSLPGLLLNF. The CDR3 DNA reads TGTGCCAGCAGCTTGCCGGGACTCCTCCTCAACTTC.

This clone was observed a few times. The V call is TRBV7-2, the J call TRBJ1-6, with 7 bases identical to TRBD1. V shed 4 bases and J 12 bases; nucleotides not matched to a gene: 6. The CDR3 runs 13 residues. Germline V lookup: CDR1 SGHTA, CDR2 FQGNSA. The CDR3 DNA is TGTGCCAGCAGCTCGGACAGGCGGAGACCCCTCCACTTT. Translation gives CASSSDRRRPLHF.

The chain has TRBV7-2 and TRBJ2-3; D remains ambiguous. Germline assignment: CDR1 SGHTA and CDR2 FQGNSA. This CDR3 is built from 13 residues. V lost 2 bases and J 5 bases, leaving 8 bases between the germline ends. The CDR3 spells CASSLQVGDTQYF. Here the CDR3 DNA reads TGTGCCAGCAGCTTACAGGTGGGAGATACGCAGTATTTT.

This clone was found once. The gene calls are TRBV4-2 and TRBJ2-5, with D possibly matching TRBD2 (5 bases). From germline, CDR1 is LGHNA and CDR2 YNFKEQ. The CDR3 length is 17 residues. The ends were cut back, 0 bases at V and 2 bases at J, with 16 bases in the middle. The CDR3 sequence is CASSQDLRGSLQETQYF. The CDR3 DNA reads as TGTGCCAGCAGCCAAGATCTCCGAGGGAGCTTACAAGAGACCCAGTACTTC.

V gene TRBV5-4 combines with J gene TRBJ1-1; possible D gene TRBD1, 6 bases. Deletions cut 0 bases from V and 7 bases from J, with 10 bases between. The CDR3 contains 13 residues. From germline, CDR1 is SGHNT and CDR2 YYREEE (reference sequence). The CDR3 here is CASSLDRAHEAFF. The CDR3 bases are TGTGCCAGCAGCTTGGACAGGGCCCATGAAGCTTTCTTT.

CDR3 bases: TGTGCCAGCTCACCGACTAGCGGGAGCTTCTCCGAGCAGTACTTC. Translated, it gives CASSPTSGSFSEQYF. V and J are TRBV18 and TRBJ2-7; 12 bases align to TRBD2. The trim removed 3 bases at V and 6 bases at J, leaving 6 bases unmatched. This CDR3 is 15 amino acids long. The germline V gene encodes CDR1 KGHSH and CDR2 LQKENI.

The chain has TRBV7-9 and TRBJ1-2, with no clear D. Germline-derived CDR1 and CDR2 are SEHNR and FQNEAQ (reference sequence). Trimming took off 8 bases at V and 4 bases at J, with 17 bases between the two ends. The CDR3 consists of 14 residues. DNA of the CDR3: TGTGCCAGCCGACTACCCGGTGCATCCTATGGCTACACCTTC. Protein product: CASRLPGASYGYTF.

V is TRBV30 and J is TRBJ1-2; 7 positions agree with TRBD1. V lost 3 bases and J lost 7; bases outside the gene matches: 14. This CDR3 spans 15 amino acids. Germline V gives CDR1 GTSNPN, CDR2 SVGIG (reference sequence). The CDR3 nucleotides are TGTGCCTGGAGGCGGACAGGACCCCTGACAGGTGGCTACACCTTC. Its translation is CAWRRTGPLTGGYTF.

A few counts support this clone. The chain is built from TRBV9 and TRBJ1-3; D unresolved. CDR1 and CDR2 from the germline V gene are SGDLS and YYNGEE. V was clipped by 5 bases and J by 0 bases, with 9 bases between them. This CDR3 has 14 residues. The CDR3 DNA reads as TGTGCCAGCAGTGGTGCAGGCTCTGGAAACACCATATATTTT. This sequence encodes CASSGAGSGNTIYF.

The chain links TRBV6-1 to TRBJ1-2; D might be TRBD1 (5 bases). Germline V gene lookup returns CDR1 MNHNS and CDR2 SASEGT. V gave up 0 bases and J gave up 6 bases, with 14 bases separating them. The CDR3 sequence is 15 residues long. The CDR3 region is CASSEAGRGLDGYTF. In DNA, the CDR3 is TGTGCCAGCAGTGAAGCGGGGAGGGGACTGGATGGCTACACCTTC.

This clone was seen once. The chain employs TRBV3-1 (or the pseudogene TRBV3-2) and TRBJ2-3, with a weak D call TRBD1 (5 bases). V was clipped by 4 bases and J by 0 bases, with 14 bases between them. This CDR3 has 16 amino acids. Germline V CDR1 and CDR2: LGHDT, YNNKEL (reference sequence). In nucleotides, the CDR3 is TGTGCCAGCAGCCCCCAGGGAAGTACTAGCACAGATACGCAGTATTTT. Translated: CASSPQGSTSTDTQYF.

The genes are TRBV4-2 and TRBJ2-5; possible D gene TRBD1, 6 bases. V lost 0 bases and J 1 base, leaving 12 bases between the germline ends. Germline values: CDR1 LGHNA, CDR2 YNFKEQ. The CDR3 is 16 residues long. CDR3 sequence (DNA): TGTGCCAGCAGCCAAGAGGTATTGGGGGCCCAAGAGACCCAGTACTTC. Its protein product is CASSQEVLGAQETQYF.

J is TRBJ1-1 and V is TRBV5-1; 7 nucleotides line up with TRBD1. Trimming removed 3 bases from V and 1 base from J; junction bases left unmatched: 9. Per the germline V gene, CDR1 is SGHRS and CDR2 is YFSETQ. This CDR3 has 16 residues. The CDR3: CASSSNRQGGNTEAFF. The CDR3 DNA follows: TGCGCCAGCAGCTCCAACAGACAGGGAGGGAACACTGAAGCTTTCTTT.

This clone was seen a few times. This chain links TRBV6-5 with TRBJ2-2, with D unclear. CDR3 length: 11 amino acids. Between the trimmed V and J ends, which lost 5 bases and 5 bases, there was a span of 3 bases. The germline gives CDR1 MNHEY, CDR2 SVGAGI. Written as DNA, the CDR3 is TGTGCCAGCAGTCGGACCGGGGAGCTGTTTTTT. Amino acid sequence: CASSRTGELFF.